Presented here are 7 T cell receptor beta chains from one specimen sequenced in a study of regulatory T cells in long-lasting Graves disease. Documented time point: persistent/refractory GD, antithyroid drugs over 5 years with positive TRAb. After RNA was extracted from PBMCs, the TCR library was made from it. Arm-PCR of CDR3 regions and iRepertoire HTBI primers were the basis on which TCR beta libraries were built. TCRdb re-called the multiplex PCR reads with MiXCR, one entry per CDR3 protein. Of roughly 400,000 distinct CDR3 sequences in the sample, roughly a fifth were seen once. The sequencing here drew on peripheral blood mononuclear cells (PBMCs), taken when the disease was refractory, from a patient treated with antithyroid drugs. All receptors derive from a female donor with Graves disease.

This clonotype was detected ten times or more. The V gene is TRBV20-1, the J gene TRBJ2-5, with 10 nucleotides matching TRBD1. This CDR3 contains 14 residues. Germline CDR1 and CDR2: DFQATT and SNEGSKA (reference sequence). The trim removed 3 bases at V and 5 bases at J, leaving 6 bases unmatched. DNA for the CDR3: TGCAGTGCTAGTCAGACAGGGGGCCGGGAGACCCAGTACTTC. This gives the protein CSASQTGGRETQYF.

This rearrangement joins TRBV2 to TRBJ2-6; D call uncertain. The length of the CDR3 is 15 residues. Deletions cut 10 bases from V and 2 bases from J, with 15 bases between. Per germline, CDR1 SNHLY and CDR2 FYNNEI. The DNA of the CDR3 is TGTGCCACCTACAGCACCCTAACTGGGGCCAACGTCCTGACTTTC. Translated: CATYSTLTGANVLTF.

This chain links TRBV28 with TRBJ1-4; 7 nucleotides line up with TRBD1. The CDR3 loop spans 16 amino acids. V trimming: 3 bases; J trimming: 4 bases; junction bases outside the gene matches: 8. CDR1 is MDHEN and CDR2 is SYDVKM in the germline V gene. Written as DNA, the CDR3 is TGTGCCAGCAGTTTCTTGACAGGGCCTCTTAATGAAAAACTGTTTTTT. Protein: CASSFLTGPLNEKLFF.

The sample holds many counts of this clonotype. V usage is TRBV10-3 and J usage is TRBJ2-7, with TRBD2 matching 12 bases. CDR1 is ENHRY, CDR2 SYGVKD, per germline. The CDR3 covers 16 residues. V shed 2 bases and J 0 bases; nucleotides not matched to a gene: 2. In nucleotides, the CDR3 is TGTGCCATCAGTGAGGGACTAGCGGGGACCTCCTACGAGCAGTACTTC. The encoded protein is CAISEGLAGTSYEQYF.

This clonotype was counted ten times or more. The CDR3 protein is CSVERLKEQYF. The CDR3 nucleotides are TGCAGCGTTGAAAGGCTTAAGGAGCAGTACTTC. The genes are TRBV29-1 and TRBJ2-7; D uncertain. This CDR3 comprises 11 residues. V was clipped by 2 bases and J by 7 bases, with 9 bases between them. CDR1 is SQVTM and CDR2 is ANQGSEA in the germline V gene.

This clonotype was recorded many times. The J gene is TRBJ2-5, the V gene TRBV3-1; a weak D match, TRBD1 (5 bases). Germline CDR1 reads LGHDT; CDR2 reads YNNKEL (reference sequence). The CDR3 is 14 amino acids. V was cut by 4 bases and J by 3 bases, with 12 bases left in between. CDR3 loop: CASSRQSGKETQYF. The CDR3 coding sequence is TGTGCCAGCAGCCGCCAGTCAGGGAAAGAGACCCAGTACTTC.

This clonotype has just a few counts. The gene calls are TRBV20-1 and TRBJ1-4; D not resolved. CDR1 and CDR2 from the germline V gene are DFQATT and SNEGSKA (reference sequence). Trimming left V 0 bases short and J 1 base short, with 6 bases between. The CDR3 totals 14 residues. The CDR3 coding sequence is TGCAGTGCTAGAGATGTGATAACTAATGAAAAACTGTTTTTT. The encoded protein is CSARDVITNEKLFF.